Following are 14 T cell receptor beta chains from one sample sequenced in a study of T cells in localized non-small cell lung cancer. Measured with immunoSEQ multiplex PCR; TCRdb has only the in-frame clones, and not every one. The table has some 31,000 clones, 78% seen once; the top ten hold around 34%. The source material was peripheral blood, sampled before any cancer treatment. These receptors came from a male donor aged 60 or over with stage II squamous cell lung carcinoma.

The rearrangement links TRBV28 to TRBJ2-5; D not certain. The germline gives CDR1 MDHEN, CDR2 SYDVKM. The ends were cut back, 5 bases at V and 7 bases at J, with 5 bases in the middle. This CDR3 has 10 residues. The CDR3 DNA sequence: TGTGCCAGCAGTGACGTGACCCAGTACTTC. Protein: CASSDVTQYF.

The table lists this clone with a count of one. This chain joins TRBV2 and TRBJ1-2; no clear D gene. V dropped 2 bases and J dropped 4 bases, with 14 bases sitting between them. Per the germline V gene, CDR1 is SNHLY and CDR2 is FYNNEI. The CDR3 is 15 amino acids. CDR3 region: CASSEIAASGYGYTF. CDR3 sequence (DNA): TGTGCCAGCAGTGAAATCGCGGCTTCGGGCTATGGCTACACCTTC.

The chain has TRBV5-5 and TRBJ2-7, with no clear D. The V gene lost 0 bases and the J gene lost 1 base, with 8 bases spanning the gap. The CDR3 spans 14 residues. The V gene's germline CDR1 is SGHKS and CDR2 YYEKEE (reference sequence). In nucleotides, the CDR3 is TGTGCCAGCAGCTTGGGCTCCCATTCCTACGAGCAGTACTTC. As protein: CASSLGSHSYEQYF.

This chain connects TRBV7-2 to TRBJ1-5, with D perhaps matching TRBD1 (5 bases). The CDR3 has 17 amino acids. V was trimmed by 5 bases and J by 10 bases, leaving 27 bases between them. Looked up from germline, CDR1 is SGHTA and CDR2 is FQGNSA. The CDR3: CASSRATGVIAISPQHF. In DNA form, the CDR3 reads TGTGCCAGCAGCCGCGCTACAGGAGTAATAGCAATCAGCCCCCAGCATTTT.

The V gene is TRBV6-5, the J gene TRBJ1-5; D call uncertain. The length of the CDR3 is 13 residues. Germline loops: CDR1 MNHEY, CDR2 SVGAGI. The ends were cut back, 3 bases at V and 9 bases at J, with 12 bases in the middle. CDR3 in amino acids: CASSYGEIAPQHF. The CDR3 coding sequence is TGTGCCAGCAGTTATGGGGAGATCGCGCCCCAGCATTTT.

This clone appeared a few times. The V gene is TRBV5-4, the J gene TRBJ1-2, with 7 bases aligning to TRBD1. V gave up 4 bases and J gave up 6 bases; unmatched junction bases: 6. This CDR3 is built from 13 residues. Per germline, CDR1 SGHNT and CDR2 YYREEE (reference sequence). CDR3 amino acids: CASSPGQLDGYTF. The CDR3 DNA reads as TGTGCCAGCAGCCCGGGACAGCTGGATGGCTACACCTTC.

The chain employs TRBV2 and TRBJ2-1; D is uncertain. The CDR3 covers 13 residues. The V end was cut by 2 bases, the J end by 6 bases, with 8 bases between. Germline values: CDR1 SNHLY, CDR2 FYNNEI. Here the CDR3 DNA reads TGTGCCAGCAGTGAATTTCCACTCAATGAGCAGTTCTTC. It specifies CASSEFPLNEQFF.

This chain uses TRBV27 with TRBJ2-5, with TRBD2 identical over 11 bases. The junction had 7 bases not matched to a gene; V was cut back by 3 bases and J by 4 bases. Germline V gives CDR1 MNHEY, CDR2 SMNVEV (reference sequence). The CDR3 is made up of 16 amino acids. The DNA for the CDR3 is TGTGCCAGCAGTTTTCTAGCGGGGGGCACTCTAGAGACCCAGTACTTC. This translates into CASSFLAGGTLETQYF.

The genes are TRBV5-5 and TRBJ2-2; tentatively, D is TRBD1 (5 bases). Germline values: CDR1 SGHKS, CDR2 YYEKEE (reference sequence). The CDR3 has 16 amino acids. Deletions cut 4 bases from V and 1 base from J, with 14 bases between. CDR3 bases: TGTGCCAGCAGCAATACAGGAGCCCTGAACACCGGGGAGCTGTTTTTT. This translates into CASSNTGALNTGELFF.

In DNA, the CDR3 is TGTGCCAGCAGCTCCAATCGACAGGGGGCAGACGGGGAGCTGTTTTTT. Its protein product is CASSSNRQGADGELFF. The chain recombines TRBV7-9 with TRBJ2-2; 10 positions match TRBD1. The ends lost 4 bases at V and 7 bases at J; junction bases unmatched: 9. This CDR3 is built from 16 residues. The germline CDR1 and CDR2 sequences are SEHNR and FQNEAQ (reference sequence).

This chain connects TRBV5-8 to TRBJ1-2; weak D call: TRBD1 (6 bases). The ends were cut back, 4 bases at V and 1 base at J, with 14 bases in the middle. CDR3 size: 15 residues. CDR1 and CDR2 (germline): SGHTS, YDEGEE. The CDR3: CASSRRGTLNYGYTF. The DNA for the CDR3 is TGTGCCAGCAGCCGACGGGGGACACTTAACTATGGCTACACCTTC.

The chain has TRBV5-6 and TRBJ1-1; 7 bases align to TRBD1. The V gene end was trimmed by 0 bases and the J gene end by 3 bases; junction bases not matched to a gene: 5. Germline V gene lookup returns CDR1 SGHDT and CDR2 YYEEEE. The CDR3 totals 15 residues. The CDR3: CASSLGSTGDTEAFF. For the CDR3, the DNA is TGTGCCAGCAGCTTGGGGAGCACAGGGGACACTGAAGCTTTCTTT.

J is TRBJ2-1 and V is TRBV25-1, with 11 bases fitting TRBD2. Germline V gives CDR1 MGHDK, CDR2 SYGVNS. This CDR3 has 16 residues. After removal of 3 bases from V and 7 bases from J, the junction contained 8 bases not matched to a gene. CDR3 residues: CASSDSVLAGANEQFF. The CDR3 DNA reads as TGTGCCAGCAGTGATTCAGTACTAGCGGGAGCAAATGAGCAGTTCTTC. Full variable domain (rest looked up from reference TRBV25-1 and TRBJ2-1): EADIYQTPRYLVIGTGKKITLECSQTMGHDKMYWYQQDPGMELHLIHYSYGVNSTEKGDLSSESTVSRIRTEHFPLTLESARPSHTSQYLCASSDSVLAGANEQFFGPGTRLTVL.

The table lists this clone with a count of one. The chain couples TRBV2 to TRBJ2-1; 10 bases agree with TRBD2. The CDR3 covers 15 residues. V lost 2 bases, J lost 6 bases, and 4 bases stayed unmatched. In germline, CDR1 is SNHLY, CDR2 FYNNEI. CDR3 region: CASSEFSGGINEQFF. CDR3 sequence (DNA): TGTGCCAGCAGTGAATTTAGCGGGGGGATCAATGAGCAGTTCTTC. Full variable domain (outside the CDR3, taken from reference TRBV2 and TRBJ2-1): EPEVTQTPSHQVTQMGQEVILRCVPISNHLYFYWYRQILGQKVEFLVSFYNNEISEKSEIFDDQFSVERPDGSNFTLKIRSTKLEDSAMYFCASSEFSGGINEQFFGPGTRLTVL.